A single sample gave rise to the 19 T cell receptor beta chains below, sequenced in a study of T cell changes during pregnancy in multiple sclerosis. Some clones are missing from TCRdb's copy, which holds only in-frame ones; the method was immunoSEQ multiplex PCR. This table has 35,000 to 45,000 clones, nearly 90% appearing once. Here the sequenced sample was CD4+ T cells from peripheral blood mononuclear cells, taken after pregnancy. Receptors originate from a female donor with multiple sclerosis, enrolled in a pregnancy study.

This clone was counted once. The chain carries TRBV5-6 and TRBJ1-6; D may be TRBD1 (5 bases). The V gene lost 0 bases and the J gene lost 10 bases, with 11 bases spanning the gap. The CDR3 length is 14 residues. Germline values: CDR1 SGHDT, CDR2 YYEEEE. DNA of the CDR3: TGTGCCAGCAGCTTGGACAGGACTAACTCACCCCTCCACTTT. Its protein is CASSLDRTNSPLHF.

This chain links TRBV4-2 with TRBJ1-6, with D perhaps matching TRBD1 (6 bases). This CDR3 comprises 16 residues. The V end was cut by 1 base, the J end by 9 bases, with 16 bases between. Germline lookup yields CDR1 LGHNA and CDR2 YNFKEQ. CDR3 nucleotides: TGTGCCAGCAGCCAAGTCCCTCAGGGGCTCGGTTCACCCCTCCACTTT. Translated: CASSQVPQGLGSPLHF.

The rearrangement links TRBV5-6 to TRBJ2-5; tentatively, D is TRBD1 (5 bases). The V and J ends lost 4 bases and 5 bases respectively, with 15 bases between them. The CDR3 contains 14 residues. The V gene's germline CDR1 is SGHDT and CDR2 YYEEEE. CDR3 protein: CASSRHGQWETQYF. The CDR3 DNA sequence: TGTGCCAGCAGCAGACACGGACAATGGGAGACCCAGTACTTC.

The chain combines TRBV9 with TRBJ2-2, with a possible D match to TRBD1 (5 bases). V was shortened by 4 bases and J by 6 bases, with 16 bases between the two germline ends. Germline V lookup: CDR1 SGDLS, CDR2 YYNGEE. CDR3 length equals 15 residues. CDR3 bases: TGTGCCAGCAGCTTAGACGGCTCCAGGGCCGGGGAGCTGTTTTTT. This encodes CASSLDGSRAGELFF.

The chain recombines TRBV28 with TRBJ2-3; TRBD2 aligns across 10 bases. CDR1 and CDR2 (germline): MDHEN, SYDVKM. The CDR3 runs 18 residues. Trimming took 2 bases from V and 0 from J; bases not matched to a gene: 8. The CDR3 nucleotides read TGTGCCAGCAGTTTACGGCGGGATAGCGGGGGGAGCACAGATACGCAGTATTTT. Protein sequence: CASSLRRDSGGSTDTQYF.

This chain joins TRBV21-1 and TRBJ1-2. TRBV21-1 corresponds to a pseudogene. CDR3 size: 15 residues. The CDR3, as DNA: TGTGCCAGCAGCAAAGTTCCAGGGGTAGCGGGTGGCTACACCTTC. This encodes CASSKVPGVAGGYTF.

The chain couples TRBV6-1 to TRBJ2-3; D gene unclear. The CDR3 is 15 residues long. Germline CDR1 MNHNS, CDR2 SASEGT. Trimming shortened V by 2 bases and J by 4 bases, and 13 bases separated the two germline ends. The CDR3 loop is CASSESLGQADTQYF. The DNA of the CDR3 is TGTGCCAGCAGTGAATCCCTTGGGCAGGCAGATACGCAGTATTTT.

V gene TRBV19 combines with J gene TRBJ1-6, with 8 bases identical to TRBD1. There are 13 residues in the CDR3. The germline gives CDR1 LNHDA, CDR2 SQIVND (reference sequence). V dropped 5 bases and J dropped 13; count of bases not matched to a gene: 7. CDR3 DNA sequence: TGTGCCAGTAGTCCTGACAGGGGATCCCCCCTCCACTTT. As protein: CASSPDRGSPLHF.

This clone was seen just once. This sequence joins TRBV5-4 and TRBJ1-6; D is ambiguous. Trimming left V 3 bases short and J 7 bases short, with 11 bases between. CDR1 SGHNT and CDR2 YYREEE come from the germline V gene (reference sequence). This CDR3 has 14 amino acids. CDR3 sequence reads: CASSSTYQNSPLHF. The CDR3 region has the DNA TGTGCCAGCAGCTCCACGTATCAGAATTCACCCCTCCACTTT.

This chain joins TRBV5-4 and TRBJ2-3; D unclear. This CDR3 is 15 amino acids long. In germline, CDR1 is SGHNT, CDR2 YYREEE (reference sequence). V gave up 2 bases and J gave up 7 bases, with 17 bases separating them. This CDR3 is CASSFSGLGPYTQYF. CDR3 DNA sequence: TGTGCCAGCAGCTTCTCAGGTTTGGGCCCCTATACGCAGTATTTT.

The chain employs TRBV5-1 and TRBJ2-7; D may be TRBD1 (6 bases). This CDR3 contains 16 residues. The germline gives CDR1 SGHRS, CDR2 YFSETQ. Trimming cost V 0 bases and J 2 bases, with 15 bases left between them. The CDR3 protein is CASSLALRTVAYEQYF. The CDR3 DNA is TGCGCCAGCAGCTTGGCCCTACGGACAGTAGCCTACGAGCAGTACTTC.

This chain uses TRBV5-6 with TRBJ1-2; D perhaps matches TRBD1 (5 bases). V dropped 3 bases and J dropped 4 bases, with 10 bases sitting between them. CDR3 length: 13 residues. Germline V gives CDR1 SGHDT, CDR2 YYEEEE. The CDR3: CASSWPGPYGYTF. In nucleotides, the CDR3 is TGTGCCAGCAGCTGGCCAGGGCCCTATGGCTACACCTTC.

V is TRBV4-1 and J is TRBJ2-1, with D possibly TRBD2 on 5 matching bases. Trimming cost V 3 bases and J 8 bases, with 14 bases left between them. Germline CDR1 and CDR2: MGHRA and YSYEKL. There are 14 residues in the CDR3. CDR3 bases: TGCGCCAGCAGCCAGGGGTTAGCGTACGATGAGCAGTTCTTC. It is translated as CASSQGLAYDEQFF.

The rearrangement links TRBV28 to TRBJ1-1; a possible D gene is TRBD1 (5 bases). The CDR3 loop spans 14 amino acids. Germline loops: CDR1 MDHEN, CDR2 SYDVKM. Trimming stripped 2 bases from V and 0 bases from J, with 7 bases between. DNA for the CDR3: TGTGCCAGCAGTTTACCCAGGGTGAACACTGAAGCTTTCTTT. Translating it yields CASSLPRVNTEAFF.

This chain uses TRBV27 with TRBJ2-1; 7 nucleotides match TRBD1. The V and J ends lost 5 bases and 10 bases, in that order; junction bases with no gene match: 11. The CDR3 spans 14 residues. Germline V gene data show CDR1 as MNHEY and CDR2 as SMNVEV (reference sequence). CDR3 in DNA: TGTGCCAGCAGTCAAAGAAGACAGGGACGAGAGCAGTTCTTC. It translates to CASSQRRQGREQFF.

This clone appeared once. The J gene is TRBJ2-2, the V gene TRBV28, with TRBD1 as a possible D gene (5 bases). Germline loops: CDR1 MDHEN, CDR2 SYDVKM. The V gene lost 4 bases and the J gene lost 1 base, with 19 bases spanning the gap. The CDR3 is made up of 18 amino acids. The CDR3 sequence is CASSYPRLGQLNTGELFF. The CDR3 DNA follows: TGTGCCAGCAGTTATCCTAGACTGGGGCAGCTGAACACCGGGGAGCTGTTTTTT.

The chain combines TRBV6-5 with TRBJ1-3; perhaps TRBD1 as D (5 bases). The germline V gene encodes CDR1 MNHEY and CDR2 SVGAGI. The length of the CDR3 is 14 residues. V was pared by 6 bases and J by 0 bases, with 9 bases between. The DNA of the CDR3 is TGTGCCAGCAGCCCCGGGGGCTCTGGAAACACCATATATTTT. Translating it yields CASSPGGSGNTIYF.

This chain joins TRBV5-8 and TRBJ1-2, with D maybe TRBD1 (5 bases). Trimming left V 4 bases short and J 6 bases short, with 16 bases between. The CDR3 loop spans 14 amino acids. Germline V CDR1 and CDR2: SGHTS, YDEGEE. The CDR3 protein is CASSPLRGEDGYTF. The DNA for the CDR3 is TGTGCCAGCAGCCCGCTCAGAGGGGAGGATGGCTACACCTTC.

The chain uses TRBV19 and TRBJ2-3, with 12 nucleotides matching TRBD2. The junction had 6 bases not matched to a gene; V was cut back by 5 bases and J by 3 bases. Germline V gene lookup returns CDR1 LNHDA and CDR2 SQIVND (reference sequence). The CDR3 is 16 residues long. The CDR3 bases are TGTGCCAGTAGTCAAATGACTAGCGGGGGAACAGATACGCAGTATTTT. The encoded protein is CASSQMTSGGTDTQYF.